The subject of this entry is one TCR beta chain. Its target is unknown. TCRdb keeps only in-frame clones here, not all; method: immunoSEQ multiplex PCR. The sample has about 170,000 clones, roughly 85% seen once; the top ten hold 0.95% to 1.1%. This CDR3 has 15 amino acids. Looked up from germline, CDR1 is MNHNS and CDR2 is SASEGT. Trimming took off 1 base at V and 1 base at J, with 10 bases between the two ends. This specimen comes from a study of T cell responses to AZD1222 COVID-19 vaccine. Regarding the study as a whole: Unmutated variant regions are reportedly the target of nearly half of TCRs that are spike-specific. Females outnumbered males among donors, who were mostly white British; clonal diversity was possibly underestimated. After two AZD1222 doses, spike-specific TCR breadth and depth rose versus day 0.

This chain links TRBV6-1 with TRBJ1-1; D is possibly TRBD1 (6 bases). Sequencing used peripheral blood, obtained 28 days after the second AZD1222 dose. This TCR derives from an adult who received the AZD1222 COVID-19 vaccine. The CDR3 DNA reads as TGTGCCAGCAGTGAAGAGGGGGGACCGAACACTGAAGCTTTCTTT. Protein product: CASSEEGGPNTEAFF.